Listed here are 2 T cell receptor beta chains from one sample, sequenced in a study of blood T cell repertoires in COVID-19. The data were produced by immunoSEQ multiplex PCR, yet TCRdb's version contains in-frame clones alone and is incomplete. Altogether about 250,000 clones are present, approximately 88% being singletons, with the ten largest covering 6% to 6.5%. Sequenced: peripheral blood. The source of these receptors is a young woman with COVID-19, enrolled during active disease.

The J gene is TRBJ2-5, the V gene TRBV5-1; D may be TRBD2 (6 bases). V lost 4 bases to trimming and J lost 9 bases, with 19 bases between them. Looked up from germline, CDR1 is SGHRS and CDR2 is YFSETQ. The CDR3 runs to 14 residues. The CDR3 here is CASSPRPGGEAQYF. The DNA for the CDR3 is TGCGCCAGCAGCCCCCGGCCAGGTGGGGAGGCCCAGTACTTC. The full variable domain, its missing parts supplied by reference TRBV5-1 and TRBJ2-5, is KAGVTQTPRYLIKTRGQQVTLSCSPISGHRSVSWYQQTPGQGLQFLFEYFSETQRNKGNFPGRFSGRQFSNSRSEMNVSTLELGDSALYLCASSPRPGGEAQYFGPGTRLLVL.

The V call is TRBV7-2, the J call TRBJ2-3; D gene ambiguous. Germline-derived CDR1 and CDR2 are SGHTA and FQGNSA. Trimming took 5 bases from V and 0 from J, leaving 3 bases between them. CDR3 length equals 12 residues. The CDR3 region has the DNA TGTGCCAGCAGCCCAAGCACAGATACGCAGTATTTT. Translated, it gives CASSPSTDTQYF.